These 16 T cell receptor beta chains originate from one sample sequenced in a study of read filtering for tumor transcriptome and immune sequencing. The library was built from around 380 ng RNA with molecular barcoded adaptors for alpha/delta and beta/gamma chains. One entry per CDR3 protein, called by TCRdb with MiXCR from the reads. In the table there are about 130,000 distinct CDR3 sequences, roughly 13% of which are singletons. Sequencing input: a population of CD138-negative cells sorted from bone marrow. Receptors originate from a donor at least 40 years old with multiple myeloma.

This clonotype was seen many times. The genes are TRBV7-2 and TRBJ2-1; no clear D gene. V shed 5 bases and J shed 2 bases, with 19 bases lying between them. Germline CDR1 SGHTA, CDR2 FQGNSA. This CDR3 has 17 residues. The CDR3 DNA is TGTGCCAGCAGCGGGCTTGTGAGCCGAGCACCCTACAATGAGCAGTTCTTC. This codes for CASSGLVSRAPYNEQFF.

As to this clonotype: This could be a read error, since a much larger clone is one nucleotide away. The chain employs TRBV20-1 and TRBJ2-7, with 8 bases identical to TRBD2. This CDR3 comprises 13 residues. Germline V gene sequence: CDR1 DFQATT, CDR2 SNEGSKA (reference sequence). The trim removed 5 bases at V and 5 bases at J, leaving 8 bases unmatched. The CDR3 spells CSAGGTRQDEQYF. In DNA, the CDR3 is TGCAGTGCTGGAGGGACTAGGCAGGACGAGCAGTACTTC.

This clonotype was observed a handful of times. The gene calls are TRBV12-3 or TRBV12-4 and TRBJ1-3; D perhaps matches TRBD1 (5 bases). CDR3 length: 15 residues. V shed 5 bases and J shed 0 bases, with 11 bases lying between them. The CDR3 DNA follows: TGTGCCAGCAGTACCGACAGCCTCTCTGGAAACACCATATATTTT. Translated, it gives CASSTDSLSGNTIYF.

This clonotype was observed many times. The chain uses TRBV20-1 and TRBJ1-2, with TRBD1 matching over 9 bases. The J segment lost 3 bases and the V segment lost 3 bases, leaving 2 bases of the junction unmatched. The CDR3 has 13 amino acids. CDR1 DFQATT and CDR2 SNEGSKA come from the germline V gene (reference sequence). CDR3 in amino acids: CSARDRGYYGYTF. CDR3 in DNA: TGCAGTGCTAGGGACAGGGGCTACTATGGCTACACCTTC.

This clonotype was seen repeatedly, ten times or more. The chain is built from TRBV5-1 and TRBJ2-1, with D tentatively TRBD1 (6 bases). The CDR3 is 14 residues long. V gave up 6 bases and J gave up 2 bases, with 12 bases separating them. CDR1 SGHRS and CDR2 YFSETQ come from the germline V gene. CDR3 protein: CASTPDSPYNEQFF. The CDR3 region has the DNA TGCGCCAGCACCCCGGACAGTCCCTACAATGAGCAGTTCTTC.

In its sample, this clonotype was seen many times. The chain combines TRBV6-1 with TRBJ1-5, with D maybe TRBD1 (5 bases). The CDR3 sequence is 16 residues long. The V gene's germline CDR1 is MNHNS and CDR2 SASEGT. The V end was cut by 3 bases, the J end by 7 bases, with 19 bases between. Here the CDR3 DNA reads TGTGCCAGCAGTGATCCCTCTATGGGGGGAGGGCAGCCCCAGCATTTT. Protein product: CASSDPSMGGGQPQHF.

This clonotype has ten or more counts. V usage is TRBV29-1 and J usage is TRBJ2-1, with 11 bases lining up with TRBD2. J gave up 10 bases and V 3 bases, and 8 bases lay outside the gene matches. The CDR3 is made up of 14 amino acids. CDR1 SQVTM and CDR2 ANQGSEA come from the germline V gene. This CDR3 is CSVDGVSGRGEQFF. CDR3 in DNA: TGCAGCGTTGATGGGGTTAGCGGGAGGGGAGAGCAGTTCTTC.

This clonotype was observed many times. The gene calls are TRBV20-1 and TRBJ2-3, with 7 nucleotides matching TRBD2. The CDR3 has 14 amino acids. Germline CDR1 and CDR2: DFQATT and SNEGSKA (reference sequence). The V gene end was trimmed by 3 bases and the J gene end by 2 bases; junction bases not matched to a gene: 5. The chain's CDR3 is CSASPGLSTDTQYF. CDR3 nucleotides: TGCAGTGCTAGCCCGGGACTATCCACAGATACGCAGTATTTT.

The table lists this clonotype with many counts. This chain connects TRBV19 to TRBJ2-2, with 12 bases lining up with TRBD1. Trimming removed 3 bases from V and 3 bases from J; junction bases left unmatched: 5. CDR1 and CDR2 (germline): LNHDA, SQIVND (reference sequence). The CDR3 extends over 17 amino acids. The CDR3 region is CASSMAGQGADTGELFF. CDR3 DNA sequence: TGTGCCAGTAGTATGGCGGGACAGGGGGCGGACACCGGGGAGCTGTTTTTT. The entire variable domain, with the rest obtained from reference TRBV19 and TRBJ2-2, is as follows: DGGITQSPKYLFRKEGQNVTLSCEQNLNHDAMYWYRQDPGQGLRLIYYSQIVNDFQKGDIAEGYSVSREKKESFPLTVTSAQKNPTAFYLCASSMAGQGADTGELFFGEGSRLTVL.

Ten or more counts support this clonotype. V is TRBV30 and J is TRBJ2-3; TRBD2 might be the D (5 bases). The germline gives CDR1 GTSNPN, CDR2 SVGIG (reference sequence). The V gene lost 2 bases and the J gene lost 6 bases, with 9 bases spanning the gap. This CDR3 spans 12 amino acids. The CDR3 DNA sequence: TGTGCCTGGAGTCTCGGCGGGGATACGCAGTATTTT. It specifies CAWSLGGDTQYF. Combining the CDR3 with reference TRBV30 and TRBJ2-3 gives the whole variable domain SQTIHQWPATLVQPVGSPLSLECTVEGTSNPNLYWYRQAAGRGLQLLFYSVGIGQISSEVPQNLSASRPQDRQFILSSKKLLLSDSGFYLCAWSLGGDTQYFGPGTRLTVL.

Turning to this clonotype: A much larger clone differs from this one at a single base, so this may be a read error. This rearrangement joins TRBV19 to TRBJ2-3; D gene unclear. This CDR3 region has 14 residues. Per the germline V gene, CDR1 is LNHDA and CDR2 is SQIVND (reference sequence). The CDR3 DNA reads TGTGCCAGTAGTATAGAGCGCTCGGCAGATACGCGGTATTTT. Protein sequence: CASSIERSADTRYF.

This clonotype was recorded many times. The chain has TRBV30 and TRBJ2-1; 9 bases are a match to TRBD2. Unmatched junction bases numbered 13, after V lost 2 bases and J lost 8 bases. Germline V lookup: CDR1 GTSNPN, CDR2 SVGIG (reference sequence). There are 16 residues in the CDR3. CDR3 in DNA: TGTGCCTGGAGTTCAGGGGCGGGAGGGCTCTCCGATGAGCAGTTCTTC. It yields the protein CAWSSGAGGLSDEQFF. Complete variable domain (other parts from reference TRBV30 and TRBJ2-1): SQTIHQWPATLVQPVGSPLSLECTVEGTSNPNLYWYRQAAGRGLQLLFYSVGIGQISSEVPQNLSASRPQDRQFILSSKKLLLSDSGFYLCAWSSGAGGLSDEQFFGPGTRLTVL.

The V call is TRBV19, the J call TRBJ2-6; D possibly corresponds to TRBD2 (5 bases). Germline V gene sequence: CDR1 LNHDA, CDR2 SQIVND (reference sequence). The V end was cut by 6 bases, the J end by 3 bases, with 15 bases between. This CDR3 contains 16 residues. This CDR3 reads CASSWTGDGGANVLTF. The CDR3 nucleotides are TGTGCCAGTAGCTGGACCGGGGATGGTGGGGCCAACGTCCTGACTTTC.

This clonotype has at least ten counts. V gene TRBV5-6 combines with J gene TRBJ1-4; 12 bases are shared with TRBD1. The CDR3 covers 16 residues. Losses at the gene ends were 4 bases for V and 3 bases for J; bases not matched to a gene: 4. CDR1 is SGHDT and CDR2 is YYEEEE in the germline V gene. The CDR3 DNA is TGTGCCAGCAGCCGGGACAGGGGGCTCCCTAATGAAAAACTGTTTTTT. Residues: CASSRDRGLPNEKLFF. Full variable domain (rest looked up from reference TRBV5-6 and TRBJ1-4): DAGVTQSPTHLIKTRGQQVTLRCSPKSGHDTVSWYQQALGQGPQFIFQYYEEEERQRGNFPDRFSGHQFPNYSSELNVNALLLGDSALYLCASSRDRGLPNEKLFFGSGTQLSVL.

This clonotype was detected many times. The chain carries TRBV3-1 and TRBJ2-3, with unresolved D. Trimming left V 4 bases short and J 4 bases short, with 15 bases between. Germline V gene sequence: CDR1 LGHDT, CDR2 YNNKEL (reference sequence). CDR3 size: 15 residues. CDR3 DNA sequence: TGTGCCAGCAGCCCCCCTTCGGGTGGCCCAGATACGCAGTATTTT. Translation gives CASSPPSGGPDTQYF.

The CDR3 sequence: CASSAKLDMNTEAFF. DNA of the CDR3: TGTGCCAGCAGCGCGAAATTGGATATGAACACTGAAGCTTTCTTT. The chain couples TRBV5-4 to TRBJ1-1; D unclear. The germline V and J ends were trimmed by 4 bases and 0 bases, with 13 bases remaining between them. The CDR3 consists of 15 residues. Germline assignment: CDR1 SGHNT and CDR2 YYREEE (reference sequence).